This section outlines one T cell receptor (beta chain) sequence together with its context. What it binds is unknown. The record originates from a study of cytomegalovirus exposure and HLA in healthy donors. The V end lost 5 bases, the J end lost 4 bases, and 9 bases lay between the germline ends. Germline CDR1 is MNHEY and CDR2 is SVGAGI. There are 13 residues in the CDR3. Findings and caveats of the study: Common viral pathogens seemed to be connected with several of the most significant clusters, according to a later analysis. The number of N-insertions in an Asian-associated ancestry cluster was reportedly below the roughly 670-donor mean in a later analysis.

A multiplex PCR was run with 60 Vbeta primers and 13 Jbeta primers. Profiled with immunoSEQ multiplex PCR; TCRdb holds only in-frame clones, not every one. Of over 150,000 clones detected, roughly 80% appear once; the ten largest clones hold 10% to 15%. This sequence was found in a man aged 30 to 45 in good health and CMV-seropositive. Specimen: PBMCs. The chain uses TRBV6-5 and TRBJ1-5; D is unclear. The CDR3 DNA is TGTGCCAGCAGTGAAGAGGTAAATCAGCCCCAGCATTTT. Translation gives CASSEEVNQPQHF.